The T cell receptor beta chain described here comes from a study of post-analysis software for immune sequencing data. Study findings and constraints: About 5 TRBV segments (TRBV5-6, TRBV5-1 and TRBV20-1 among them) occurred more frequently in patients than in controls.

This CDR3 has 15 amino acids. CDR1 and CDR2 (germline): GTSNPN, SVGIG (reference sequence). Unique-molecular-identifier-tagged TCR beta cDNA libraries were used. TCRdb reprocessed the PCR reads via MiXCR and lists one record per CDR3 protein. Counted here are around 700,000 distinct CDR3 sequences, around 60% occurring once; the ten biggest clones make up approximately 10%. Concerning this clonotype: Its antigen is currently unknown.

The sequence was collected from a girl aged 2 to 9 with multiple sclerosis. This rearrangement joins TRBV30 to TRBJ2-1, with D unresolved. The J call is doubtful: the DNA matches TRBJ2-7 better. Input material: blood. CDR3 sequence (DNA): TGTGCCTGGAGAAGATCATCGAACCTTCAGAATGAGCAGTACTTC. Protein: CAWRRSSNLQNEQYF.